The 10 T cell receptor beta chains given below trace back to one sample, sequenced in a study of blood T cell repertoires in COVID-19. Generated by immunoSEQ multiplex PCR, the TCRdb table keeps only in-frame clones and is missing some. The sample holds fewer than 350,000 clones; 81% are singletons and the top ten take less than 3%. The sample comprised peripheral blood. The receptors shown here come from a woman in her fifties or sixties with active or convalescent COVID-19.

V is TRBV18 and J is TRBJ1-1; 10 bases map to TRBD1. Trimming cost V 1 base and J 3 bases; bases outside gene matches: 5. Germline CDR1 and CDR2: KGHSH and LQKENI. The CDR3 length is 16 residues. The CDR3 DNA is TGTGCCAGCTCACCACGGACAGGGGGAGGTGACACTGAAGCTTTCTTT. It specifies CASSPRTGGGDTEAFF.

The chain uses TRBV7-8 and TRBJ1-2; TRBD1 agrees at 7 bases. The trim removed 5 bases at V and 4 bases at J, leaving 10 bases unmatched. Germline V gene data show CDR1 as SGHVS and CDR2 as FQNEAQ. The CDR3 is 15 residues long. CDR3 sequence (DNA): TGTGCCAGCAGCCCAGGGGACAGTCTGGTCTATGGCTACACCTTC. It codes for CASSPGDSLVYGYTF.

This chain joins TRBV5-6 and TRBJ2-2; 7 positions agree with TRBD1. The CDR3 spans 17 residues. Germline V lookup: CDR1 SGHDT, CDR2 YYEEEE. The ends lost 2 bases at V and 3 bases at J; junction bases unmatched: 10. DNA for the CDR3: TGTGCCAGCAGCTTCTGGACAGGTGGGGCCCACACCGGGGAGCTGTTTTTT. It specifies CASSFWTGGAHTGELFF.

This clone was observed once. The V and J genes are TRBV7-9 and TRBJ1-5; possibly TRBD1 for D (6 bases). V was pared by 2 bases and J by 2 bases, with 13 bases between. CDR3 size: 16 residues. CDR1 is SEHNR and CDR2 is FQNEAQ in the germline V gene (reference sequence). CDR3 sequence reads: CASSLSGGGRNQPQHF. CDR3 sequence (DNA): TGTGCCAGCAGCTTAAGCGGGGGCGGGCGCAATCAGCCCCAGCATTTT.

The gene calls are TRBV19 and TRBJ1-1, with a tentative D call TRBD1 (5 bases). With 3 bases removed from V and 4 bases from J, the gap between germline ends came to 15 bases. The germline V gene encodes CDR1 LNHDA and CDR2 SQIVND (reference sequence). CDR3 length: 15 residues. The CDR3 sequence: CASSMLAQVFTEAFF. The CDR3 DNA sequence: TGTGCCAGTAGTATGCTCGCACAGGTCTTCACTGAAGCTTTCTTT.

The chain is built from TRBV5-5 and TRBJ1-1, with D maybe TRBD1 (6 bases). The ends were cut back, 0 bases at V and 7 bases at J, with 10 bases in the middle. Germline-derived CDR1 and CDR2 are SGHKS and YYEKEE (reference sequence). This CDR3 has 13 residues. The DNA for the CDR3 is TGTGCCAGCAGCTTGGGGGGACATGTTGAAGCTTTCTTT. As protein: CASSLGGHVEAFF.

Here the CDR3 reads CASSHRDPNTEAFF. CDR3 coding DNA: TGTGCCAGCAGCCACAGGGACCCGAACACTGAAGCTTTCTTT. V and J are TRBV6-5 and TRBJ1-1, with D possibly TRBD1 on 6 matching bases. Germline-derived CDR1 and CDR2 are MNHEY and SVGAGI. V was trimmed by 6 bases and J by 1 base, leaving 12 bases between them. The CDR3 extends over 14 amino acids.

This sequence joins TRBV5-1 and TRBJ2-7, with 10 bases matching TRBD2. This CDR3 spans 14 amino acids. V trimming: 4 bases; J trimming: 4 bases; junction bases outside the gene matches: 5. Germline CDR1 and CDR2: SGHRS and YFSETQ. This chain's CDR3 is CASSASGGSYEQYF. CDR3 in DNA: TGCGCCAGCAGCGCTAGCGGGGGTTCTTACGAGCAGTACTTC.

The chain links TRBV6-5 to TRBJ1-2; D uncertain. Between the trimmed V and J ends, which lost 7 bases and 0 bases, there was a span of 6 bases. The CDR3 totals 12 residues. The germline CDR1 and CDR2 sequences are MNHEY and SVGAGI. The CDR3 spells CASTSANYGYTF. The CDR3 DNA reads TGTGCCAGCACCAGCGCTAACTATGGCTACACCTTC.

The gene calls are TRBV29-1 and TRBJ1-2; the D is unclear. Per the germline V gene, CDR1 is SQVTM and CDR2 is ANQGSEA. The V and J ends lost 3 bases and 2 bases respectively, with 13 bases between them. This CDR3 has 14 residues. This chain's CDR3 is CSVDPATGNYGYTF. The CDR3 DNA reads TGCAGCGTTGACCCCGCGACCGGGAACTATGGCTACACCTTC.